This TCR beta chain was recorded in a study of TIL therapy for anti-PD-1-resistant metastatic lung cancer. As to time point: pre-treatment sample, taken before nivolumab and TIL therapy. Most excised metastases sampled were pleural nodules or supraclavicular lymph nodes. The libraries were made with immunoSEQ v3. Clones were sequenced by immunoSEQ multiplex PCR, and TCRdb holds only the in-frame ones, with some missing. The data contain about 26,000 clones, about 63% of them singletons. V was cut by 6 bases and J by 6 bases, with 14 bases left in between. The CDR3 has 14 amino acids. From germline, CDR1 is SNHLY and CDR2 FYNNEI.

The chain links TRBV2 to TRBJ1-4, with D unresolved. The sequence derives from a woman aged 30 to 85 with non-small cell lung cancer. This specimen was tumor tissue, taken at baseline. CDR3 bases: TGTGCCAGCAGCCGATCCAGAGTTGATGAAAAACTGTTTTTT. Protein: CASSRSRVDEKLFF.